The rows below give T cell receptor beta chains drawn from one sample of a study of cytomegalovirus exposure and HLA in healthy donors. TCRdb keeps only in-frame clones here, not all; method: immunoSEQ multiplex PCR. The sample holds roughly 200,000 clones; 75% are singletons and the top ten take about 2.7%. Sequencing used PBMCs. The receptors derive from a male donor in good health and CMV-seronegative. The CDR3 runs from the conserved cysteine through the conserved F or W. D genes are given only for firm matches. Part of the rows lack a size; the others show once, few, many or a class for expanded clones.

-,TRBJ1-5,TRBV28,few,TGTGCCAGCAGAAGGGGAGGTGAGGGCAATCAGCCCCAGCATTTT,CASRRGGEGNQPQHF
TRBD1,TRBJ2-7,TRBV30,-,TGTGCCTGGAGTGTTGGGACAGGCCTCTCCTACGAGCAGTACTTC,CAWSVGTGLSYEQYF
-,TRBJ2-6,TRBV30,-,TGTGCCTGGAGCGAACGAGTCTCAGGGGCCAACGTCCTGACTTTC,CAWSERVSGANVLTF
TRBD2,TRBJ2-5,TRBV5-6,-,TGTGCCAGCAGCGGGGGGCCGACTAGCGGGAGAGGTGAGACCCAGTACTTC,CASSGGPTSGRGETQYF
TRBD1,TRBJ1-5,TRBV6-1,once,TGTGCCAGCAGTCCGGGACAGGGGGTTCAGCCCCAGCATTTT,CASSPGQGVQPQHF
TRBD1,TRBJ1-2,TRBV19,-,TGTGCCAGTAGTACCCGGGACAGGCGAGCTAACTATGGCTACACCTTC,CASSTRDRRANYGYTF
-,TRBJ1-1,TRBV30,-,TGTGCCTGGATCCAGGGGAACACTGAAGCTTTCTTT,CAWIQGNTEAFF
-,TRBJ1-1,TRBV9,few,TGTGCCAGCAGCGTAGTTGCAGGGGATTACACTGAAGCTTTCTTT,CASSVVAGDYTEAFF
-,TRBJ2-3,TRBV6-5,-,TGTGCCAGCAGTTATAGGGGGTCGGGCGGGGGTACGCAGTATTTT,CASSYRGSGGGTQYF
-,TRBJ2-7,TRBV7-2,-,TGTGCCAGCGGACAAGCCCGATACGAGCAGTACTTC,CASGQARYEQYF
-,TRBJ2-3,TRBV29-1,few,TGCAGCGTTGATGGTGGGGGGTTAACAGATACGCAGTATTTT,CSVDGGGLTDTQYF
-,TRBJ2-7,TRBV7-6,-,TGTGCCAGCAGCCAAACTAGGGGGTACGAGCAGTACTTC,CASSQTRGYEQYF
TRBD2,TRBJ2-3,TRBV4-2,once,TGTGCCAGCAGCCAAGGGACTAGCCCGGAGTCTGTAACAGATACGCAGTATTTT,CASSQGTSPESVTDTQYF